The clone carrying this TCR beta chain was detected many times. The antigen is not known. The data derive from a study of CD8+CD57+ T cells in acquired aplastic anemia. Across the whole study: Sorted CD4+ plus CD8+ cells gave DNA averaging around 3 ug. General study results and limits: The number of CD8+ CDR3 sequences shared by patients and controls was twenty-nine.

CDR3 length: 14 amino acids. J gave up 6 bases and V 0 bases, and 4 bases lay outside the gene matches. Germline CDR1 SGHTA, CDR2 FQGNSA. Template material for TCR beta VDJ and CDR3 profiling consisted of genomic DNA. Using its own MiXCR run on the reads, TCRdb lists one record per CDR3 protein. This sample has about half a million distinct CDR3 sequences, with approximately 33% found just once. It was patients with CD8+CD57+ cell expansion by flow cytometry who were chosen for sequencing. The rearrangement uses TRBV7-2 and TRBJ2-5, with 7 bases lining up with TRBD2. The receptor's source is a human donor with aplastic anemia. Sequencing was carried out using sorted CD4+, CD8+, or CD8+CD57+ T cells (not recorded which) from PBMCs. The CDR3 loop reads CASSLAGGVQTQYF. CDR3 DNA: TGTGCCAGCAGCTTAGCGGGAGGGGTTCAGACCCAGTACTTC.